These T cell receptor beta chains were read from a single sample in a study of cytomegalovirus exposure and HLA in healthy donors. Sequenced by immunoSEQ multiplex PCR; TCRdb stores in-frame clones only, minus some. The table shows some 48,000 clones, with about 94% occurring only once. The specimen sequenced was PBMCs. All receptors derive from a woman in her late teens or twenties in good health and CMV-seropositive. CDR3s include the opening cysteine and the closing phenylalanine or tryptophan.

J: TRBJ1-2; V: TRBV5-1; CDR3: CASSLDQGMAF
J: TRBJ2-7; V: TRBV2; CDR3: CASSGGGAKTYEQYF
J: TRBJ2-4; V: TRBV27; CDR3: CASSSLILKNIQYF
J: TRBJ2-1; V: TRBV6-4; CDR3: CASSDSWTSSYNEQFF
J: TRBJ1-1; V: TRBV19; CDR3: CASSGTGAIMNTEAFF
J: TRBJ1-1; V: TRBV4-1; CDR3: CASSHSTGGMNTEAFF
J: TRBJ2-1; V: TRBV9; CDR3: CASSANRDYSYNEQFF
J: TRBJ1-5; V: TRBV10-3; CDR3: CAIRQGANQPQHF
J: TRBJ2-1; V: TRBV18; CDR3: CASSPQGGTGGFNEQFF
J: TRBJ2-2; V: TRBV28; CDR3: CASSLGEGQQTGELFF
J: TRBJ2-7; V: TRBV6-1; CDR3: CASRLWTSPDYEQYF
J: TRBJ2-7; V: TRBV5-4; CDR3: CASSPGSGGRHEQYF
J: TRBJ2-1; V: TRBV19; CDR3: CASSGEGRPYNEQFF
J: TRBJ1-2; V: TRBV4-1; CDR3: CASSQDPQGNYGYTF
J: TRBJ2-2; V: TRBV25-1; CDR3: CASSGDSHTGELFF
J: TRBJ2-7; V: TRBV28; CDR3: CASSLAGPTYEQYF
J: TRBJ1-2; V: TRBV11-3; CDR3: CASSTTVGTSNYGYTF
J: TRBJ2-3; V: TRBV6-4; CDR3: CASSDGDYSTDTQYF
J: TRBJ2-3; V: TRBV28; CDR3: CASSPLAGEDTQYF
J: TRBJ2-2; V: TRBV18; CDR3: CASSPLPGTGELFF
J: TRBJ2-7; V: TRBV27; CDR3: CASKSGPEEQYF
J: TRBJ2-7; V: TRBV28; CDR3: CASKKGGTSGYEQYF
J: TRBJ2-1; V: TRBV5-4; CDR3: CASSGGSGTSPYNEQFF
J: TRBJ2-3; V: TRBV25-1; CDR3: CASSDGTSSTDTQYF
J: TRBJ2-4; V: TRBV4-2; CDR3: CASSQGPGRASGKNIQYF
J: TRBJ2-5; V: TRBV5-4; CDR3: CASSPRLAEQETQYF
J: TRBJ1-1; V: TRBV6-6; CDR3: CASSYGGRVSDTEAFF
J: TRBJ1-5; V: TRBV30; CDR3: CAWSGGQSAPQHF
J: TRBJ2-7; V: TRBV19; CDR3: CASSSYRDRGEQYF
J: TRBJ1-3; V: TRBV27; CDR3: CASSLTQNSGNTIYF
J: TRBJ2-7; V: TRBV6-5; CDR3: CASSRTGRDSYEQYF
J: TRBJ2-7; V: TRBV16; CDR3: CASSLTSGFYEQYF
J: TRBJ2-5; V: TRBV18; CDR3: CASSLGTGKETQYF
J: TRBJ2-7; V: TRBV11-3; CDR3: CASQRSTYEQYF
J: TRBJ1-2; V: TRBV28; CDR3: CASSLTVYGYTF
J: TRBJ1-4; V: TRBV6-1; CDR3: CASSEEVGTGVEKLFF
J: TRBJ2-1; V: TRBV9; CDR3: CASRGVPYNEQFF
J: TRBJ2-7; V: TRBV28; CDR3: CASSIIGGATYEQYF
J: TRBJ2-7; V: TRBV27; CDR3: CASSSSYEQYF
J: TRBJ1-2; V: TRBV10-3; CDR3: CATTQTGESYGYTF
J: TRBJ1-3; V: TRBV9; CDR3: CASSPTGGGGSGNTIYF
J: TRBJ2-7; V: TRBV28; CDR3: CASSTWTSRRYEQYF
J: TRBJ2-3; V: TRBV28; CDR3: CASSLIGTSGRSTDTQYF
J: TRBJ1-1; V: TRBV6-5; CDR3: CASSYGTALEAFF
J: TRBJ1-1; V: TRBV27; CDR3: CASSPTSLQGLPTEAFF
J: TRBJ2-7; V: TRBV27; CDR3: CASSLGQRYEQYF
J: TRBJ2-7; V: TRBV21-1; CDR3: CASSWDRGGPPWPYEQYF
J: TRBJ2-4; V: TRBV5-1; CDR3: CASSSPEGTIQYF